This TCR beta chain was found in a study of blood T cell repertoires in COVID-19. Whole-study context: COVID-19 samples, acute and convalescent, were from the United States, Italy and Spain.

The CDR3 is 15 residues long. Germline lookup yields CDR1 ENHRY and CDR2 SYGVKD. Source study methods: From reference gene primer amplification, estimates of nucleated cell counts were derived. Generated by immunoSEQ multiplex PCR, the TCRdb table keeps only in-frame clones and is missing some. That table gives V, J and clone size, and the DNA gave D and trimming. Here the sample spans 150,000 to 200,000 clones, around 92% being singletons. This clonotype originated in a young man with COVID-19, enrolled during active disease. Specimen: peripheral blood. V usage is TRBV10-3 and J usage is TRBJ2-2; TRBD1 aligns across 8 bases. The CDR3 sequence: CATESGTGNTGELFF. In nucleotides, the CDR3 is TGTGCTACCGAGTCCGGGACAGGGAACACCGGGGAGCTGTTTTTT.